The 26 T cell receptor beta chains given below trace back to one sample, sequenced in a study of type 1 regulatory T cells. Study-level findings and limits: Compared with non-type 1 regulatory T cells, type 1 regulatory T cells showed a more restricted TCR repertoire.

TCRdb fed the reads into MiXCR, producing one record per CDR3 protein. Of 60,000 to 75,000 distinct CDR3 sequences in the sample, less than 25% were seen once. Their antigen targets remain unknown. Sequenced input: cultured type 1 regulatory T (Tr1) cells, either the whole culture or a sorted fraction (not recorded which). All receptors come from a human donor in good health.

Only a few counts were recorded for this clonotype. This chain links TRBV7-8 with TRBJ1-1, with 7 bases lining up with TRBD1. This CDR3 region has 15 residues. Germline V CDR1 and CDR2: SGHVS, FQNEAQ. V lost 4 bases and J lost 5; bases outside the gene matches: 10. CDR3 DNA sequence: TGTGCCAGCAGCTCGACAGGGCTCCTTCAGACTGAAGCTTTCTTT. Its translation is CASSSTGLLQTEAFF.

At least ten counts were recorded for this clonotype. This sequence joins TRBV5-1 and TRBJ2-4; no clear D gene. Trimming pared 0 bases from V and 0 bases from J, leaving 7 bases between. CDR1 and CDR2 (germline): SGHRS, YFSETQ. This CDR3 spans 15 amino acids. In DNA, the CDR3 is TGCGCCAGCAGCTTGGTTCGGATAGCCAAAAACATTCAGTACTTC. It codes for CASSLVRIAKNIQYF.

V gene TRBV6-5 combines with J gene TRBJ2-7; no reliable D call. CDR1 and CDR2 from the germline V gene are MNHEY and SVGAGI. V dropped 0 bases and J dropped 1 base, with 7 bases sitting between them. CDR3 length equals 14 residues. DNA of the CDR3: TGTGCCAGCAGTTACTCGCCGGATTCCTACGAGCAGTACTTC. As protein: CASSYSPDSYEQYF.

This clonotype was detected ten times or more. The chain recombines TRBV6-1 with TRBJ1-2; D gene uncertain. This CDR3 has 13 amino acids. From germline, CDR1 is MNHNS and CDR2 SASEGT. With 2 bases removed from V and 4 bases from J, the gap between germline ends came to 8 bases. CDR3 nucleotides: TGTGCCAGCAGTGAATCGCAGGCCTATGGCTACACCTTC. It codes for CASSESQAYGYTF.

The CDR3 is CASSLSYPRGNQPQHF. CDR3 bases: TGTGCCAGCAGTTTATCGTACCCTCGGGGCAATCAGCCCCAGCATTTT. The chain carries TRBV27 and TRBJ1-5; D remains unclear. Germline V CDR1 and CDR2: MNHEY, SMNVEV (reference sequence). The CDR3 is 16 residues long. V dropped 0 bases and J dropped 2 bases, with 11 bases sitting between them.

The sample holds many counts of this clonotype. This chain uses TRBV12-3 or TRBV12-4 with TRBJ2-7, with TRBD1 as a possible D gene (5 bases). This CDR3 contains 13 residues. Between the trimmed V and J ends, which lost 1 base and 3 bases, there was a span of 7 bases. CDR3 coding DNA: TGTGCCAGCAGTTTAGACCAGGGCTACGAGCAGTACTTC. Protein sequence: CASSLDQGYEQYF.

The gene calls are TRBV20-1 and TRBJ2-1, with D unclear. Germline values: CDR1 DFQATT, CDR2 SNEGSKA (reference sequence). This CDR3 is 14 amino acids long. Trimming removed 6 bases at V and 0 bases at J, with 12 bases between. The CDR3 region is CSASRWSSYNEQFF. The CDR3 DNA is TGCAGTGCCTCTCGGTGGAGCTCCTACAATGAGCAGTTCTTC.

A few counts support this clonotype. The chain uses TRBV5-1 and TRBJ1-3; D ambiguous. V was cut by 0 bases and J by 1 base, with 8 bases left in between. The length of the CDR3 is 15 residues. Germline V CDR1 and CDR2: SGHRS, YFSETQ. CDR3 DNA sequence: TGCGCCAGCAGCTTGGATGGGGATTCTGGAAACACCATATATTTT. Translating gives CASSLDGDSGNTIYF.

There are a few counts of this clonotype. The rearrangement uses TRBV12-3 or TRBV12-4 and TRBJ1-5; the D is unclear. The ends were cut back, 2 bases at V and 5 bases at J, with 13 bases in the middle. The CDR3 loop spans 15 amino acids. The CDR3 nucleotides read TGTGCCAGCAGTTTATCCCCGGGTAGATATCAGCCCCAGCATTTT. This encodes CASSLSPGRYQPQHF.

The V and J genes are TRBV20-1 and TRBJ2-3, with TRBD2 matching 10 bases. V lost 6 bases and J lost 1; bases outside the gene matches: 16. The CDR3 is 18 residues long. Germline loops: CDR1 DFQATT, CDR2 SNEGSKA (reference sequence). The CDR3 DNA sequence: TGCAGTGCCTTACCGGCAGCGGGAGGGCTTCCCGGCACAGATACGCAGTATTTT. As protein: CSALPAAGGLPGTDTQYF.

As concerns this clonotype: The junction does not match germline at one end; this may be a read error. The chain employs TRBV7-7 and TRBJ2-2; 8 bases are a match to TRBD1. Per germline, CDR1 SSHAT and CDR2 FNYEAQ (reference sequence). The CDR3 contains 17 residues. CDR3 loop: CASSLRSGTGNTGELFF. The CDR3 region has the DNA TGCGCTAGCAGCTTGAGATCGGGGACAGGGAACACCGGGGAGCTGTTTTTT.

This clonotype was recorded a few times. The genes are TRBV9 and TRBJ2-7; 11 bases are shared with TRBD2. The ends lost 3 bases at V and 2 bases at J; junction bases unmatched: 7. The CDR3 spans 16 residues. Per germline, CDR1 SGDLS and CDR2 YYNGEE. This chain's CDR3 is CASSGLGLAETYEQYF. CDR3 DNA: TGTGCCAGCAGCGGATTGGGACTAGCGGAGACCTACGAGCAGTACTTC.

In this sample, this clonotype turned up a few times. This chain joins TRBV5-1 and TRBJ2-3, with D unclear. Per the germline V gene, CDR1 is SGHRS and CDR2 is YFSETQ. CDR3 length equals 11 residues. Trimming removed 4 bases from V and 2 bases from J, with 2 bases in between. DNA for the CDR3: TGCGCCAGCAGCGCCACAGATACGCAGTATTTT. It is translated as CASSATDTQYF.

The chain employs TRBV20-1 and TRBJ2-7; TRBD1 matches 8 bases. Germline V gene sequence: CDR1 DFQATT, CDR2 SNEGSKA (reference sequence). With V trimmed by 0 bases and J by 2 bases, 3 bases remained unmatched. This CDR3 spans 14 amino acids. CDR3 loop: CSARDEQGAYEQYF. DNA for the CDR3: TGCAGTGCTAGAGACGAACAGGGGGCCTACGAGCAGTACTTC.

V usage is TRBV6-6 and J usage is TRBJ1-2; unclear D gene. The CDR3 consists of 12 residues. The germline V and J ends were trimmed by 2 bases and 6 bases, with 7 bases remaining between them. Germline assignment: CDR1 MNHNY and CDR2 SVGAGI (reference sequence). The CDR3: CASSYPPDGYTF. CDR3 DNA: TGTGCCAGCAGTTACCCCCCTGATGGCTACACCTTC.

This clonotype appeared a few times. The DNA of the CDR3 is TGTGCCAGCAGCCAAGTGGTTCAGGGGGCAACTGGCTACACCTTC. Amino acid sequence: CASSQVVQGATGYTF. This chain connects TRBV4-2 to TRBJ1-2; 8 bases line up with TRBD1. The CDR3 consists of 15 residues. CDR1 and CDR2 from the germline V gene are LGHNA and YNFKEQ. V was clipped by 1 base and J by 7 bases; unmatched bases: 8.

This clonotype was seen ten or more times. The chain has TRBV7-3 and TRBJ1-6; weak D call: TRBD1 (6 bases). This CDR3 region has 14 residues. V was clipped by 5 bases and J by 6 bases, with 11 bases between them. CDR1 and CDR2 from the germline V gene are SGHTA and FQGTGA. CDR3 residues: CASSPGGGNSPLHF. The CDR3 DNA sequence: TGTGCCAGCAGCCCCGGGGGCGGTAATTCACCCCTCCACTTT.

This clonotype was seen only a few times. The chain joins TRBV18 to TRBJ1-1, with 8 nucleotides matching TRBD1. Germline V lookup: CDR1 KGHSH, CDR2 LQKENI. Trimming took 4 bases from V and 3 from J; bases not matched to a gene: 4. CDR3 length: 14 residues. The CDR3 DNA is TGTGCCAGCTCACAAGGACAGGGAGACACTGAAGCTTTCTTT. This sequence encodes CASSQGQGDTEAFF.

CDR3 coding DNA: TGTGCCAGCTCACCGGGATCAAACAATGAGCAGTTCTTC. Amino acids: CASSPGSNNEQFF. This sequence joins TRBV18 and TRBJ2-1; D is unclear. Deletions cut 3 bases from V and 5 bases from J, with 8 bases between. The CDR3 is 13 amino acids. The V gene's germline CDR1 is KGHSH and CDR2 LQKENI.

The rearrangement links TRBV27 to TRBJ2-7, with TRBD1 matching 8 bases. CDR1 and CDR2 from the germline V gene are MNHEY and SMNVEV (reference sequence). Unmatched junction bases numbered 6, after V lost 5 bases and J lost 9 bases. The CDR3 contains 12 residues. The CDR3 region is CASSPGGGVQYF. The CDR3 DNA reads TGTGCCAGCAGTCCAGGGGGCGGAGTGCAGTACTTC.

In this sample, this clonotype turned up a few times. The chain recombines TRBV29-1 with TRBJ2-5; a possible D gene is TRBD1 (5 bases). This CDR3 spans 13 amino acids. The germline V gene has CDR1 SQVTM and CDR2 ANQGSEA. V lost 3 bases and J lost 5, with 13 bases in between. CDR3 sequence reads: CSVEGQGMETQYF. The CDR3 nucleotides are TGCAGCGTTGAGGGGCAGGGTATGGAGACCCAGTACTTC. The full variable domain, in which reference TRBV29-1 and TRBJ2-5 provide the parts outside the CDR3, is SAVISQKPSRDICQRGTSLTIQCQVDSQVTMMFWYRQQPGQSLTLIATANQGSEATYESGFVIDKFPISRPNLTFSTLTVSNMSPEDSSIYLCSVEGQGMETQYFGPGTRLLVL.

The rearrangement uses TRBV5-1 and TRBJ2-5, with no clear D. V lost 0 bases, J lost 5 bases, and 11 bases lay in between. The germline CDR1 and CDR2 sequences are SGHRS and YFSETQ. This CDR3 is built from 14 residues. Written as DNA, the CDR3 is TGCGCCAGCAGCTTGGCCAGGTTCGGGGAGACCCAGTACTTC. Translation gives CASSLARFGETQYF.

There are a few counts of this clonotype. The V and J genes are TRBV18 and TRBJ2-1; a weak D match, TRBD2 (5 bases). The V end was cut by 2 bases, the J end by 0 bases, with 8 bases between. Germline loops: CDR1 KGHSH, CDR2 LQKENI. The CDR3 spans 15 residues. The CDR3 bases are TGTGCCAGCTCACCATCCCGGGACTCCTACAATGAGCAGTTCTTC. Its translation is CASSPSRDSYNEQFF.

The genes are TRBV5-6 and TRBJ1-2; D perhaps matches TRBD1 (5 bases). This CDR3 region has 14 residues. V lost 4 bases to trimming and J lost 4 bases, with 14 bases between them. CDR1 and CDR2 from the germline V gene are SGHDT and YYEEEE. CDR3 DNA sequence: TGTGCCAGCAGCCCTCCGGGGGTCCTCTATGGCTACACCTTC. Protein sequence: CASSPPGVLYGYTF.

This clonotype was picked up a small number of times. The DNA for the CDR3 is TGTGCCAGCAGTTCCTCGGACAGGGCCAAGACCCAGTACTTC. Translating gives CASSSSDRAKTQYF. The J gene is TRBJ2-5, the V gene TRBV12-3 or TRBV12-4; 8 nucleotides line up with TRBD1. CDR3 length: 14 residues. V gave up 4 bases and J gave up 6 bases; unmatched junction bases: 7.

The V call is TRBV18, the J call TRBJ2-7, with 10 bases aligning to TRBD1. The CDR3 is made up of 15 amino acids. Germline V gene lookup returns CDR1 KGHSH and CDR2 LQKENI. The trim removed 3 bases at V and 2 bases at J, leaving 4 bases unmatched. DNA for the CDR3: TGTGCCAGCTCACCCCCGGGACAGGGGACCTACGAGCAGTACTTC. It yields the protein CASSPPGQGTYEQYF.